This TCR beta chain is from a study of blood T cell repertoires in COVID-19. Sequencing was performed with immunoSEQ multiplex PCR; in TCRdb, only in-frame clones are kept and a portion is missing. The data show about 320,000 clones, 85% seen once. The V end lost 0 bases, the J end lost 4 bases, and 15 bases lay between the germline ends. This CDR3 comprises 16 residues. In germline, CDR1 is MNHNS, CDR2 SASEGT. The source of this sequence is a woman in her twenties or thirties who had been exposed to COVID-19. The sample was PBMCs or T cells enriched from blood (not recorded which). The V call is TRBV6-1, the J call TRBJ1-2; D remains unclear. CDR3 sequence: CASSEAPPAGVYGYTF. In DNA form, the CDR3 reads TGTGCCAGCAGTGAAGCCCCCCCGGCCGGGGTCTATGGCTACACCTTC.